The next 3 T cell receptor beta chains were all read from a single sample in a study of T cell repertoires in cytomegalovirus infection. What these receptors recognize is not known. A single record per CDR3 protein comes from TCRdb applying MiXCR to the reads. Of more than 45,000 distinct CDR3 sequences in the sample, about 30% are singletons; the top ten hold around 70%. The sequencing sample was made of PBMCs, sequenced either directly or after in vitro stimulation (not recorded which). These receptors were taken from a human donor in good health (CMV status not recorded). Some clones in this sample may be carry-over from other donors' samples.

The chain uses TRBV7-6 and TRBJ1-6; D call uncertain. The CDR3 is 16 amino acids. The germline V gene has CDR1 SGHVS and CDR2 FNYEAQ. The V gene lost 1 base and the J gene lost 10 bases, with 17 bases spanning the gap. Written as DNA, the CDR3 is TGTGCCAGCAGCTTAGGGGTACCCGATCTCGGGTCACCCCTCCACTTT. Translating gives CASSLGVPDLGSPLHF. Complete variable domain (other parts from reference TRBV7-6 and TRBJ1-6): GAGVSQSPRYKVTKRGQDVALRCDPISGHVSLYWYRQALGQGPEFLTYFNYEAQQDKSGLPNDRFSAERPEGSISTLTIQRTEQRDSAMYRCASSLGVPDLGSPLHFGNGTRLTVT.

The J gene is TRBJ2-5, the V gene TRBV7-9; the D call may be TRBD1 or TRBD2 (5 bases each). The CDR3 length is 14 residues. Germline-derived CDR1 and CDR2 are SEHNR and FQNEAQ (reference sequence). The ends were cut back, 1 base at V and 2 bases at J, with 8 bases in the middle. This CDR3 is CASSLVGVQETQYF. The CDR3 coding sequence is TGTGCCAGCAGCTTAGTGGGGGTTCAAGAGACCCAGTACTTC.

CDR3 nucleotides: TGCAGCGTCGGGACAGCAAAATCTGAAGCTTTCTTT. It translates to CSVGTAKSEAFF. The J gene is TRBJ1-1, the V gene TRBV29-1; 7 nucleotides align to TRBD1. Per germline, CDR1 SQVTM and CDR2 ANQGSEA. This CDR3 spans 12 amino acids. The V and J ends lost 6 bases and 6 bases, in that order; junction bases with no gene match: 7.